This T cell receptor beta chain originates from a study of blood T cell repertoires in COVID-19. Study overall: Italy, Spain and the United States were the sources of the convalescent and acute COVID-19 samples.

During active infection, Seattle patients enrolled and were then monitored through disease. As originally analysed: Reference gene primer amplification gave nucleated cell count estimates. Sequenced by immunoSEQ multiplex PCR; TCRdb stores in-frame clones only, minus some. V, J and clone size derive from that table, while D and trimming were established from the DNA sequence. The data show about 250,000 clones, about 91% seen once. Germline V CDR1 and CDR2: MGHDK, SYGVNS. The CDR3 length is 15 residues. V lost 5 bases to trimming and J lost 1 base; unmatched junction nucleotides: 7. The sample taken for sequencing was peripheral blood. This clonotype was sampled from a woman aged 30 to 39 with COVID-19, enrolled during active disease. V is TRBV25-1 and J is TRBJ1-1, with 7 bases fitting TRBD1. DNA for the CDR3: TGTGCCAGCAGTCCACACAGGGGCTCGAACACTGAAGCTTTCTTT. Amino acids: CASSPHRGSNTEAFF.